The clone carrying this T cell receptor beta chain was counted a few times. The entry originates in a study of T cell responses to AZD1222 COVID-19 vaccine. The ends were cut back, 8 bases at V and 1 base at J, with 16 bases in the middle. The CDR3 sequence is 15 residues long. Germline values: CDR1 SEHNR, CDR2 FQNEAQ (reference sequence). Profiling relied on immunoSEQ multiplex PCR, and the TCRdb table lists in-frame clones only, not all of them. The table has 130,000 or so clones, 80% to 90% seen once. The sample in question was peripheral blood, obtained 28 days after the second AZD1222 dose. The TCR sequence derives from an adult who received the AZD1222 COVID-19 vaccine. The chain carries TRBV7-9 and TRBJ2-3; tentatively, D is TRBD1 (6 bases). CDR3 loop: CASHRQAGGTDTQYF. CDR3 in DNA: TGTGCCAGCCATCGACAGGCGGGTGGCACAGATACGCAGTATTTT.